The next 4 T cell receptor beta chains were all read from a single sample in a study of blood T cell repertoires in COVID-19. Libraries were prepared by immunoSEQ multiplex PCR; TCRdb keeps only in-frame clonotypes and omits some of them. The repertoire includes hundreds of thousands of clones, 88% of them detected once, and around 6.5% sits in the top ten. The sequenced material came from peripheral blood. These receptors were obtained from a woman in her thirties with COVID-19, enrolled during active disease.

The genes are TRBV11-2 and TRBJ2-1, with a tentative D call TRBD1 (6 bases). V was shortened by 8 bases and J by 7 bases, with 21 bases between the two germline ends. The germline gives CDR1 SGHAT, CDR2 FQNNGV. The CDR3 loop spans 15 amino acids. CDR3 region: CASSFRWGRENEQFF. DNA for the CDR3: TGTGCCAGCTCCTTTCGGTGGGGGCGCGAGAATGAGCAGTTCTTC.

The CDR3 DNA reads TGTGCCAGCAGCGTAGTCCGCGGGGGGGCGAATGAGCAGTTCTTC. Translated, it gives CASSVVRGGANEQFF. This chain uses TRBV9 with TRBJ2-1; 9 bases align to TRBD2. V gave up 0 bases and J gave up 7 bases; unmatched junction bases: 5. From germline, CDR1 is SGDLS and CDR2 YYNGEE. There are 15 residues in the CDR3.

The CDR3 bases are TGTGCCATCAGTGAGGGGCAGGGGCAGTTCTTC. This codes for CAISEGQGQFF. The chain employs TRBV10-3 and TRBJ2-1; D might be TRBD1 (5 bases). V shed 2 bases and J shed 12 bases, with 8 bases lying between them. Per germline, CDR1 ENHRY and CDR2 SYGVKD. The CDR3 length is 11 residues.

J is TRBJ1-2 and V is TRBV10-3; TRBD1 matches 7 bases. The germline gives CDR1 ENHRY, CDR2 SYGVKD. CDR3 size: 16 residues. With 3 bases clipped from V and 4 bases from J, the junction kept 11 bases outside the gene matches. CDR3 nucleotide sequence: TGTGCCATCAGTGAACAACTCAGGGGGAGCCCCTATGGCTACACCTTC. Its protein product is CAISEQLRGSPYGYTF.